The 14 T cell receptor beta chains given below trace back to one sample, sequenced in a study of vaccination effects on CD4 cells after COVID-19. Produced via immunoSEQ multiplex PCR; TCRdb's table is partial and in-frame only. The sample has more than 15,000 clones; more than 65% are singletons. Within the ViraFEST assay, antigen-specific CD4+ T cells underwent expansion with viral peptide pools prior to sequencing. Subsequent to a culture period of around eleven days, CD4+ T cells were isolated. According to PCR results, the person was infected with SARS-CoV-2 between March and December 2020. The cohort was immunized with two doses of either the BNT162b2 or mRNA-1273 vaccine. These receptors' antigens are unknown. Sequenced here: CD4+ T cells from PBMCs cultured with SARS-CoV-2 spike peptides, sampled after COVID-19 vaccination. These receptors originate from a human donor who had a prior SARS-CoV-2 infection.

This rearrangement joins TRBV11-3 to TRBJ1-4, with 8 bases that match TRBD1. V shed 2 bases, J shed 4 bases, and the junction held 6 bases outside the gene matches. The CDR3 has 16 amino acids. Germline-derived CDR1 and CDR2 are SGHNT and YENEEA. The CDR3 here is CASSLRGQVYNEKLFF. The CDR3 nucleotides are TGTGCCAGCAGCTTACGGGGACAGGTTTATAATGAAAAACTGTTTTTT.

This clone showed up just a few times. V is TRBV5-4 and J is TRBJ2-7, with TRBD1 as a possible D gene (5 bases). This CDR3 region has 12 residues. The germline CDR1 and CDR2 sequences are SGHNT and YYREEE (reference sequence). V lost 0 bases to trimming and J lost 6 bases, with 7 bases between them. CDR3 region: CASSLGTGEQYF. The CDR3 bases are TGTGCCAGCAGCTTGGGAACAGGCGAGCAGTACTTC.

This clone turned up a few times. V gene TRBV3-1 (or the pseudogene TRBV3-2) combines with J gene TRBJ2-7; TRBD1 is a possible D gene (5 bases). V was pared by 3 bases and J by 5 bases, with 11 bases between. Germline-derived CDR1 and CDR2 are LGHDT and YNNKEL (reference sequence). The CDR3 covers 13 residues. The CDR3 region is CASSQQGPNEQYF. The DNA for the CDR3 is TGTGCCAGCAGCCAGCAGGGTCCAAACGAGCAGTACTTC.

The gene calls are TRBV15 and TRBJ2-7, with D possibly TRBD1 on 6 matching bases. The CDR3 runs 15 residues. Deletions cut 5 bases from V and 7 bases from J, with 21 bases between. Germline lookup yields CDR1 LNHNV and CDR2 YYDKDF (reference sequence). In DNA, the CDR3 is TGTGCCACCAGCGTAATTGACAGGCCCCAAGGGGAGCAGTACTTC. Translating it yields CATSVIDRPQGEQYF.

This rearrangement joins TRBV5-1 to TRBJ1-2, with TRBD1 matching over 8 bases. CDR1 and CDR2 from the germline V gene are SGHRS and YFSETQ. The junction had 5 bases not matched to a gene; V was cut back by 4 bases and J by 3 bases. The CDR3 runs 14 residues. CDR3 sequence (DNA): TGCGCCAGCAGCCGGGGACAGGACCACTATGGCTACACCTTC. Translated: CASSRGQDHYGYTF.

This chain links TRBV5-4 with TRBJ2-1; tentative D call: TRBD2 (5 bases). V was pared by 4 bases and J by 4 bases, with 15 bases between. The germline CDR1 and CDR2 sequences are SGHNT and YYREEE (reference sequence). This CDR3 region has 15 residues. The CDR3 sequence: CASSLEAEGYNEQFF. CDR3 bases: TGTGCCAGCAGCCTCGAGGCCGAGGGATACAATGAGCAGTTCTTC.

This chain uses TRBV18 with TRBJ2-5, with a weak D call TRBD2 (6 bases). The CDR3 runs 13 residues. V lost 6 bases and J lost 5, with 13 bases in between. Germline CDR1 KGHSH, CDR2 LQKENI. The CDR3 DNA follows: TGTGCCAGCTCGGTACTAGCACTGGAGACCCAGTACTTC. This gives the protein CASSVLALETQYF.

In this sample, this clone turned up a few times. V gene TRBV3-1 (or the pseudogene TRBV3-2) combines with J gene TRBJ2-7; no clear D. The V end lost 1 base, the J end lost 8 bases, and 12 bases lay between the germline ends. Germline-derived CDR1 and CDR2 are LGHDT and YNNKEL (reference sequence). This CDR3 is 13 amino acids long. The CDR3 DNA is TGTGCCAGCAGCCAAGGTGTCTTCCCCAAGCAGTACTTC. Amino acid sequence: CASSQGVFPKQYF.

This chain links TRBV18 with TRBJ2-1; D may correspond to TRBD1 or TRBD2 (5 bases each). Germline CDR1 and CDR2: KGHSH and LQKENI. V lost 4 bases and J 5 bases, leaving 21 bases between the germline ends. This CDR3 contains 17 residues. The CDR3 is CASSQKLTRGRDNEQFF. CDR3 DNA sequence: TGTGCCAGCTCACAGAAATTAACGAGGGGCCGGGACAATGAGCAGTTCTTC.

V is TRBV19 and J is TRBJ2-3; D is uncertain. CDR3 length equals 14 residues. Germline-derived CDR1 and CDR2 are LNHDA and SQIVND (reference sequence). Trimming took off 3 bases at V and 2 bases at J, with 9 bases between the two ends. This chain's CDR3 is CASSMSLLTDTQYF. The CDR3 region has the DNA TGTGCCAGTAGTATGTCTCTGCTCACAGATACGCAGTATTTT.

In its sample, this clone was seen a few times. For the CDR3, the DNA is TGTGCCAGCAGTGTTTTGGGCGCCGGGGAGCTGTTTTTT. It yields the protein CASSVLGAGELFF. V is TRBV2 and J is TRBJ2-2; no definite D call. CDR3 length: 13 amino acids. Trimming removed 4 bases at V and 6 bases at J, with 9 bases between. CDR1 is SNHLY and CDR2 is FYNNEI in the germline V gene. Based on the CDR3 plus reference TRBV2 and TRBJ2-2, the full variable domain is EPEVTQTPSHQVTQMGQEVILRCVPISNHLYFYWYRQILGQKVEFLVSFYNNEISEKSEIFDDQFSVERPDGSNFTLKIRSTKLEDSAMYFCASSVLGAGELFFGEGSRLTVL.

The V call is TRBV7-2, the J call TRBJ2-7; 7 nucleotides agree with TRBD2. The CDR3 is 14 amino acids. V lost 0 bases, J lost 5 bases, and 4 bases stayed unmatched. Germline CDR1 SGHTA, CDR2 FQGNSA. The CDR3 DNA reads TGTGCCAGCAGCTTAGCGAGCGGGATGGACGAGCAGTACTTC. Translation gives CASSLASGMDEQYF.

The chain recombines TRBV18 with TRBJ2-3; possible D gene TRBD1, 5 bases. Germline V gene data show CDR1 as KGHSH and CDR2 as LQKENI. CDR3 length equals 13 residues. Trimming shortened V by 1 base and J by 3 bases, and 5 bases separated the two germline ends. CDR3: CASSPQGTDTQYF. CDR3 DNA: TGTGCCAGCTCACCACAGGGGACAGATACGCAGTATTTT.

V and J are TRBV10-3 and TRBJ2-5, with D perhaps given as TRBD1 or TRBD2 (7 bases each). The CDR3 extends over 14 amino acids. Germline lookup yields CDR1 ENHRY and CDR2 SYGVKD. With 8 bases removed from V and 1 base from J, the gap between germline ends came to 14 bases. The CDR3 spells CAIGGGTAQETQYF. Written as DNA, the CDR3 is TGTGCCATCGGGGGAGGGACAGCCCAAGAGACCCAGTACTTC.